These 21 T cell receptor beta chains came from one sample sequenced in a study of CD8 T cell repertoires and HIV-1 epitope variants. Here immunoSEQ multiplex PCR was the method, and the copy in TCRdb shows in-frame clones only, minus some. In the table there are about 95,000 clones, more than 65% of which are singletons. The sample was uncultured baseline CD8+ T cells from peripheral blood mononuclear cells (PBMCs). The receptors originated from a male donor with HIV.

V and J are TRBV6-1 and TRBJ1-4; D not certain. This CDR3 comprises 13 residues. Germline CDR1 reads MNHNS; CDR2 reads SASEGT. The ends were cut back, 0 bases at V and 16 bases at J, with 15 bases in the middle. The CDR3 sequence: CASSEARETPPFF. Here the CDR3 DNA reads TGTGCCAGCAGTGAAGCCAGAGAAACTCCCCCGTTTTTT.

The V and J genes are TRBV5-1 and TRBJ2-5; no definite D call. The ends were cut back, 0 bases at V and 2 bases at J, with 11 bases in the middle. This CDR3 is built from 15 residues. The germline V gene encodes CDR1 SGHRS and CDR2 YFSETQ. CDR3 sequence (DNA): TGCGCCAGCAGCTTGGGCTCGACCGCACAAGAGACCCAGTACTTC. This gives the protein CASSLGSTAQETQYF.

The chain employs TRBV7-2 and TRBJ2-3; 16 bases are a match to TRBD2. The CDR3 extends over 16 amino acids. The V gene's germline CDR1 is SGHTA and CDR2 FQGNSA. V lost 4 bases to trimming and J lost 6 bases; unmatched junction nucleotides: 4. CDR3 DNA: TGTGCCAGCAGCTCGGGACTAGCGGGAGGGCCGGATACGCAGTATTTT. Its protein product is CASSSGLAGGPDTQYF.

V and J are TRBV4-1 and TRBJ1-2, with a possible D match to TRBD1 (6 bases). Germline V gene lookup returns CDR1 MGHRA and CDR2 YSYEKL. V lost 6 bases and J lost 6, with 23 bases in between. CDR3 length: 16 residues. CDR3: CASRNPADRPKNGYTF. Here the CDR3 DNA reads TGCGCCAGCAGGAACCCAGCCGACAGGCCTAAGAATGGCTACACCTTC.

Of note for this clone: Additional DNA sequences in this sample encode the identical CDR3. V gene TRBV6-5 combines with J gene TRBJ2-7, with 8 nucleotides matching TRBD2. V gave up 2 bases and J gave up 1 base; unmatched junction bases: 1. The CDR3 extends over 14 amino acids. Germline V gives CDR1 MNHEY, CDR2 SVGAGI. CDR3 amino acids: CASSYSGGSYEQYF. DNA for the CDR3: TGTGCCAGCAGTTACAGCGGGGGTTCCTACGAGCAGTACTTC.

The CDR3 is CASSPGRFSGRTETQYF. The CDR3 DNA is TGTGCCAGCAGCCCCGGACGGTTTAGCGGGAGAACGGAAACGCAGTATTTT. The genes are TRBV27 and TRBJ2-3; TRBD2 agrees at 9 bases. The CDR3 loop spans 17 amino acids. After removal of 6 bases from V and 9 bases from J, the junction contained 19 bases not matched to a gene. CDR1 and CDR2 from the germline V gene are MNHEY and SMNVEV (reference sequence).

The V and J genes are TRBV27 and TRBJ2-1, with D unresolved. V was shortened by 8 bases and J by 0 bases, with 23 bases between the two germline ends. This CDR3 has 18 residues. Germline V lookup: CDR1 MNHEY, CDR2 SMNVEV (reference sequence). The DNA of the CDR3 is TGTGCCAGCGCCTTAGAAGTCCCTCTAAAAGACTCCTACAATGAGCAGTTCTTC. It specifies CASALEVPLKDSYNEQFF.

This clone was counted a few times. The CDR3 reads CASSLLLLETQYF. The CDR3 nucleotides are TGTGCCAGCAGCTTGCTACTCCTGGAGACCCAGTACTTC. This rearrangement joins TRBV5-8 to TRBJ2-5, with D unresolved. This CDR3 spans 13 amino acids. CDR1 and CDR2 from the germline V gene are SGHTS and YDEGEE. V lost 1 base and J lost 5, with 9 bases in between. The whole variable domain, remainder taken from reference TRBV5-8 and TRBJ2-5, is EAGVTQSPTHLIKTRGQQATLRCSPISGHTSVYWYQQALGLGLQFLLWYDEGEERNRGNFPPRFSGRQFPNYSSELNVNALELEDSALYLCASSLLLLETQYFGPGTRLLVL.

The chain links TRBV7-2 to TRBJ2-7; TRBD1 agrees at 8 bases. From germline, CDR1 is SGHTA and CDR2 FQGNSA. V was clipped by 0 bases and J by 2 bases; unmatched bases: 0. CDR3 size: 14 residues. The CDR3, as DNA: TGTGCCAGCAGCTTAGCGGGACAGGCCTACGAGCAGTACTTC. Translating gives CASSLAGQAYEQYF.

The table lists this clone with many counts. The chain recombines TRBV27 with TRBJ2-7; 13 bases align to TRBD2. This CDR3 spans 17 amino acids. J lost 8 bases, V lost 3 bases, and 13 bases had no gene match. The germline CDR1 and CDR2 sequences are MNHEY and SMNVEV (reference sequence). In DNA, the CDR3 is TGTGCCAGCAGTTTCGCCGGTCCGACTAGCGGGAGGCCTAAGCAGTACTTC. This sequence encodes CASSFAGPTSGRPKQYF.

The chain joins TRBV9 to TRBJ2-4; possible D gene TRBD2, 6 bases. CDR1 and CDR2 (germline): SGDLS, YYNGEE. V was cut by 6 bases and J by 13 bases, with 23 bases left in between. This CDR3 is built from 14 residues. The CDR3 loop reads CASTAAPGDGRQYF. In nucleotides, the CDR3 is TGTGCCAGCACGGCGGCGCCGGGGGATGGTAGGCAGTACTTC.

This clone was detected only a few times. The rearrangement uses TRBV19 and TRBJ1-5, with 9 bases aligning to TRBD1. The CDR3 is 18 amino acids. The V segment lost 0 bases and the J segment 0 bases; nucleotides outside the gene matches: 6. Germline V gives CDR1 LNHDA, CDR2 SQIVND (reference sequence). The DNA for the CDR3 is TGTGCCAGTAGTATAGATCAGAGACAGGGGGATAGCAATCAGCCCCAGCATTTT. It yields the protein CASSIDQRQGDSNQPQHF. Full variable domain (rest looked up from reference TRBV19 and TRBJ1-5): DGGITQSPKYLFRKEGQNVTLSCEQNLNHDAMYWYRQDPGQGLRLIYYSQIVNDFQKGDIAEGYSVSREKKESFPLTVTSAQKNPTAFYLCASSIDQRQGDSNQPQHFGDGTRLSIL.

Note on this clone: The sample contains more than one DNA sequence encoding this CDR3. The chain is built from TRBV27 and TRBJ1-1, with no clear D. Germline V gene data show CDR1 as MNHEY and CDR2 as SMNVEV (reference sequence). Trimming left V 4 bases short and J 2 bases short, with 8 bases between. This CDR3 contains 13 residues. The CDR3 loop reads CASSSGRNTEAFF. The CDR3, as DNA: TGTGCCAGCAGTTCGGGGAGAAACACTGAAGCTTTCTTT.

This clone was seen a few times. The chain links TRBV28 to TRBJ1-1; D might be TRBD1 (5 bases). The V gene lost 2 bases and the J gene lost 6 bases, with 10 bases spanning the gap. From germline, CDR1 is MDHEN and CDR2 SYDVKM. The CDR3 consists of 13 residues. The CDR3 DNA reads TGTGCCAGCAGTTTAGGGGGTAGCTCTGAAGCTTTCTTT. Translation: CASSLGGSSEAFF.

The chain uses TRBV28 and TRBJ2-5; TRBD1 aligns across 9 bases. Looked up from germline, CDR1 is MDHEN and CDR2 is SYDVKM. The CDR3 sequence is 15 residues long. V was pared by 6 bases and J by 4 bases, with 9 bases of the junction left unmatched. The CDR3 DNA is TGTGCCAGCAGAACAGGACAGGGGACATTAGAGACCCAGTACTTC. Translation gives CASRTGQGTLETQYF. Variable domain in full (rest from reference TRBV28 and TRBJ2-5): DVKVTQSSRYLVKRTGEKVFLECVQDMDHENMFWYRQDPGLGLRLIYFSYDVKMKEKGDIPEGYSVSREKKERFSLILESASTNQTSMYLCASRTGQGTLETQYFGPGTRLLVL.

The rearrangement links TRBV6-4 to TRBJ1-5, with TRBD1 matching over 7 bases. The CDR3 is 19 residues long. In germline, CDR1 is MRHNA, CDR2 SNTAGT. V trimming: 1 base; J trimming: 0 bases; junction bases outside the gene matches: 12. This CDR3 is CASSDFRDSNTFSNQPQHF. The CDR3 nucleotides read TGTGCCAGCAGTGACTTCCGGGACAGTAATACGTTTAGCAATCAGCCCCAGCATTTT.

V and J are TRBV4-3 and TRBJ2-3; 8 positions match TRBD2. CDR1 LGHNA and CDR2 YSLEER come from the germline V gene. The CDR3 is 16 residues long. Trimming at V came to 0 bases and at J to 1 base, leaving 3 bases not matched to a gene. CDR3: CASSQESRGGTDTQYF. The CDR3 DNA sequence: TGCGCCAGCAGCCAAGAGTCGCGGGGGGGCACAGATACGCAGTATTTT.

The chain employs TRBV7-2 and TRBJ2-1; TRBD2 agrees at 9 bases. Trimming removed 5 bases from V and 9 bases from J; junction bases left unmatched: 8. From germline, CDR1 is SGHTA and CDR2 FQGNSA. This CDR3 contains 14 residues. The CDR3 DNA is TGTGCCAGCAGCCCGAGGGGCGGGAGGGTTGAGCAGTTCTTC. This codes for CASSPRGGRVEQFF. The full variable domain, with the rest looked up from reference TRBV7-2 and TRBJ2-1, is GAGVSQSPSNKVTEKGKDVELRCDPISGHTALYWYRQSLGQGLEFLIYFQGNSAPDKSGLPSDRFSAERTGGSVSTLTIQRTQQEDSAVYLCASSPRGGRVEQFFGPGTRLTVL.

This clone was counted between two and nine times. The chain is built from TRBV6-6 and TRBJ1-1; D unresolved. The V gene's germline CDR1 is MNHNY and CDR2 SVGAGI (reference sequence). V lost 0 bases to trimming and J lost 4 bases, with 12 bases between them. The CDR3 has 15 residues. DNA for the CDR3: TGTGCCAGCAGTTACTCGCAACGGATATTCACTGAAGCTTTCTTT. Translating it yields CASSYSQRIFTEAFF.

The chain couples TRBV5-5 to TRBJ2-7, with 7 bases fitting TRBD2. CDR1 is SGHKS, CDR2 YYEKEE, per germline (reference sequence). The J segment lost 0 bases and the V segment lost 0 bases, leaving 3 bases of the junction unmatched. The CDR3 is made up of 15 amino acids. Written as DNA, the CDR3 is TGTGCCAGCAGCTTGGACGGGGGGACCTCCTACGAGCAGTACTTC. Amino acids: CASSLDGGTSYEQYF.

V usage is TRBV4-1 and J usage is TRBJ1-4; 7 bases are a match to TRBD1. V was pared by 2 bases and J by 11 bases, with 17 bases of the junction left unmatched. The germline V gene has CDR1 MGHRA and CDR2 YSYEKL. CDR3 length equals 17 residues. This CDR3 is CASSQQPGADSGGKLFF. CDR3 DNA sequence: TGCGCCAGCAGCCAACAGCCAGGGGCAGACTCAGGGGGGAAACTGTTTTTT.